The 30 T cell receptor beta chains given below trace back to one sample, sequenced in a study of T cell changes during pregnancy in multiple sclerosis. Profiled with immunoSEQ multiplex PCR; TCRdb holds only in-frame clones, not every one. The sample has about 69,000 clones; around 94% are singletons. The starting material was peripheral blood, obtained in the third trimester of pregnancy. These receptors all come from a female donor in good health, enrolled as a control in a pregnancy study.

The J gene is TRBJ2-3, the V gene TRBV7-3, with TRBD2 matching 7 bases. V was pared by 5 bases and J by 4 bases, with 9 bases of the junction left unmatched. Germline V lookup: CDR1 SGHTA, CDR2 FQGTGA. The CDR3 runs 15 residues. The CDR3 DNA is TGTGCCAGCAGCCGGACTAGACGTGAAGCAGATACGCAGTATTTT. Encoded protein: CASSRTRREADTQYF.

The J gene is TRBJ2-1, the V gene TRBV6-6; 12 positions agree with TRBD2. Germline V gene sequence: CDR1 MNHNY, CDR2 SVGAGI (reference sequence). V lost 5 bases to trimming and J lost 7 bases; unmatched junction nucleotides: 9. The CDR3 is 16 residues long. The CDR3, as DNA: TGTGCCAGCAGTACTTCTAGCGGGAGGGCGGTAAATGAGCAGTTCTTC. This sequence encodes CASSTSSGRAVNEQFF.

The chain has TRBV20-1 and TRBJ2-3; the D is unclear. Trimming shortened V by 6 bases and J by 2 bases, and 6 bases separated the two germline ends. From germline, CDR1 is DFQATT and CDR2 SNEGSKA (reference sequence). The CDR3 runs 11 residues. CDR3 residues: CSAEATDTQYF. DNA of the CDR3: TGCAGTGCCGAAGCCACAGATACGCAGTATTTT.

The genes are TRBV4-1 and TRBJ2-1; 7 bases align to TRBD2. CDR1 and CDR2 from the germline V gene are MGHRA and YSYEKL. This CDR3 contains 16 residues. V dropped 4 bases and J dropped 2; count of bases not matched to a gene: 8. The CDR3 is CASSRFSGPAYNEQFF. The CDR3, as DNA: TGCGCCAGCAGCCGATTTAGCGGGCCCGCCTACAATGAGCAGTTCTTC.

V usage is TRBV7-3 and J usage is TRBJ2-5; weak D call: TRBD2 (6 bases). Trimming cost V 2 bases and J 5 bases, with 12 bases left between them. Germline V lookup: CDR1 SGHTA, CDR2 FQGTGA. This CDR3 is 14 amino acids long. The CDR3 region is CASSLRGGSETQYF. The CDR3 nucleotides are TGTGCCAGCAGCTTACGTGGGGGGAGCGAGACCCAGTACTTC. Filled out from reference TRBV7-3 and TRBJ2-5, the complete variable domain reads GAGVSQTPSNKVTEKGKYVELRCDPISGHTALYWYRQSLGQGPEFLIYFQGTGAADDSGLPNDRFFAVRPEGSVSTLKIQRTERGDSAVYLCASSLRGGSETQYFGPGTRLLVL.

The V and J genes are TRBV6-1 and TRBJ1-2; no definite D call. The CDR3 is 12 residues long. From germline, CDR1 is MNHNS and CDR2 SASEGT. The V end was cut by 4 bases, the J end by 2 bases, with 5 bases between. The DNA of the CDR3 is TGTGCCAGCAGTGTCTTCAACTATGGCTACACCTTC. Its protein product is CASSVFNYGYTF.

The chain couples TRBV25-1 to TRBJ2-5, with D possibly TRBD1 on 5 matching bases. V was shortened by 4 bases and J by 5 bases, with 14 bases between the two germline ends. Germline V CDR1 and CDR2: MGHDK, SYGVNS. This CDR3 contains 14 residues. The CDR3 nucleotides read TGTGCCAGCAGTGCAGGGCAGGGTACGGAGACCCAGTACTTC. Its translation: CASSAGQGTETQYF.

J is TRBJ2-3 and V is TRBV7-3; TRBD1 aligns across 7 bases. With V trimmed by 1 base and J by 4 bases, 2 bases remained unmatched. The CDR3 is 14 amino acids. The V gene's germline CDR1 is SGHTA and CDR2 FQGTGA. The CDR3 loop reads CASSLNRGPDTQYF. The CDR3 coding sequence is TGTGCCAGCAGCTTAAACAGGGGCCCAGATACGCAGTATTTT.

The J gene is TRBJ1-1, the V gene TRBV18; D not certain. V shed 4 bases and J shed 0 bases, with 9 bases lying between them. This CDR3 has 14 residues. CDR1 and CDR2 (germline): KGHSH, LQKENI. This CDR3 reads CASSLSGMNTEAFF. As DNA, the CDR3 is TGTGCCAGCTCACTGAGCGGAATGAACACTGAAGCTTTCTTT.

This clone was observed a handful of times. The V call is TRBV18, the J call TRBJ2-7; 10 nucleotides align to TRBD2. After removal of 6 bases from V and 6 bases from J, the junction contained 11 bases not matched to a gene. The CDR3 extends over 15 amino acids. Germline values: CDR1 KGHSH, CDR2 LQKENI. The CDR3 reads CASSAGLAGEGEQYF. The CDR3 coding sequence is TGTGCCAGCTCCGCGGGGCTAGCGGGAGAGGGCGAGCAGTACTTC.

The rearrangement uses TRBV27 and TRBJ2-7; D is perhaps TRBD2 (6 bases). V gave up 2 bases and J gave up 5 bases, with 13 bases separating them. The CDR3 has 14 residues. From germline, CDR1 is MNHEY and CDR2 SMNVEV (reference sequence). DNA for the CDR3: TGTGCCAGCAGTTTAGCGCGGCGGGGACACGAGCAGTACTTC. Its protein is CASSLARRGHEQYF.

The chain carries TRBV5-4 and TRBJ1-4; 10 bases map to TRBD1. The V gene end was trimmed by 5 bases and the J gene end by 7 bases; junction bases not matched to a gene: 5. The germline V gene encodes CDR1 SGHNT and CDR2 YYREEE (reference sequence). CDR3 length: 14 residues. CDR3 amino acids: CASSRTGGGEKLFF. In DNA, the CDR3 is TGTGCCAGCAGTCGGACAGGGGGAGGTGAAAAACTGTTTTTT.

The chain is built from TRBV5-6 and TRBJ2-7; 10 bases map to TRBD2. V lost 4 bases and J lost 1; bases outside the gene matches: 14. Germline CDR1 is SGHDT and CDR2 is YYEEEE. The CDR3 has 18 residues. Here the CDR3 DNA reads TGTGCCAGCAGCGACGGAGCGGGAGGGGTCGGAGGTTCCTACGAGCAGTACTTC. It yields the protein CASSDGAGGVGGSYEQYF. Together with reference TRBV5-6 and TRBJ2-7, the CDR3 gives the full variable domain: DAGVTQSPTHLIKTRGQQVTLRCSPKSGHDTVSWYQQALGQGPQFIFQYYEEEERQRGNFPDRFSGHQFPNYSSELNVNALLLGDSALYLCASSDGAGGVGGSYEQYFGPGTRLTVT.

The chain uses TRBV7-6 and TRBJ2-2, with D perhaps matching TRBD2 (6 bases). The CDR3 is made up of 14 amino acids. Looked up from germline, CDR1 is SGHVS and CDR2 is FNYEAQ. The V gene lost 8 bases and the J gene lost 2 bases, with 12 bases spanning the gap. CDR3 sequence reads: CASRYGLNTGELFF. The CDR3 DNA is TGTGCCAGCCGATATGGACTAAACACCGGGGAGCTGTTTTTT.

This clone was seen a few times. The chain carries TRBV4-2 and TRBJ2-3; 12 positions match TRBD2. This CDR3 has 16 residues. Germline V gene sequence: CDR1 LGHNA, CDR2 YNFKEQ. The J segment lost 5 bases and the V segment lost 2 bases, leaving 5 bases of the junction unmatched. The CDR3 DNA sequence: TGTGCCAGCAGCCAAAGGACTAGCGGGGAAGTAGATACGCAGTATTTT. It specifies CASSQRTSGEVDTQYF.

This chain joins TRBV10-3 and TRBJ2-7; 9 bases line up with TRBD2. Germline V lookup: CDR1 ENHRY, CDR2 SYGVKD. This CDR3 region has 19 residues. After removal of 7 bases from V and 3 bases from J, the junction contained 22 bases not matched to a gene. CDR3 protein: CAITDSSRAGGGYGYEQYF. CDR3 in DNA: TGTGCCATCACCGACTCCTCTAGAGCGGGAGGTGGGTATGGCTACGAGCAGTACTTC.

This chain uses TRBV7-2 with TRBJ2-1; 14 bases agree with TRBD2. The CDR3 length is 16 residues. Germline CDR1 reads SGHTA; CDR2 reads FQGNSA. Losses at the gene ends were 3 bases for V and 10 bases for J; bases not matched to a gene: 8. CDR3 sequence (DNA): TGTGCCAGCAGCTTGACTAGCGGGGGGGGAGCAACCGAGCAGTTCTTC. This translates into CASSLTSGGGATEQFF.

This sequence joins TRBV28 and TRBJ1-5, with D possibly being TRBD1 (5 bases). Germline CDR1 MDHEN, CDR2 SYDVKM. The germline V and J ends were trimmed by 2 bases and 2 bases, with 13 bases remaining between them. This CDR3 has 16 amino acids. CDR3 nucleotides: TGTGCCAGCAGTTTAACGGGCACAGGAGGCAATCAGCCCCAGCATTTT. Amino acids: CASSLTGTGGNQPQHF.

This chain's CDR3 is CATSSAPGGGETQYF. Here the CDR3 DNA reads TGTGCCACATCATCCGCGCCGGGGGGTGGGGAGACCCAGTACTTC. V gene TRBV10-3 combines with J gene TRBJ2-5, with TRBD2 matching over 7 bases. J gave up 5 bases and V 10 bases, and 16 bases lay outside the gene matches. The CDR3 runs 15 residues. Germline V gives CDR1 ENHRY, CDR2 SYGVKD.

The V gene is TRBV19, the J gene TRBJ2-5, with D tentatively TRBD2 (5 bases). Trimming left V 9 bases short and J 4 bases short, with 21 bases between. CDR3 length equals 15 residues. In germline, CDR1 is LNHDA, CDR2 SQIVND (reference sequence). The CDR3 loop is CASGGPGFTPETQYF. For the CDR3, the DNA is TGTGCCAGCGGTGGACCGGGATTCACACCAGAGACCCAGTACTTC.

The chain links TRBV7-9 to TRBJ2-7; maybe TRBD1 (6 bases). The germline gives CDR1 SEHNR, CDR2 FQNEAQ (reference sequence). This CDR3 has 13 amino acids. Trimming removed 8 bases from V and 1 base from J, with 12 bases in between. CDR3 DNA sequence: TGTGCCAGCTCCGGGACATTGTCCTACGAGCAGTACTTC. Encoded protein: CASSGTLSYEQYF.

This rearrangement joins TRBV7-9 to TRBJ2-7; maybe TRBD2 (6 bases). V was cut by 8 bases and J by 3 bases, with 17 bases left in between. The length of the CDR3 is 14 residues. Germline CDR1 SEHNR, CDR2 FQNEAQ (reference sequence). CDR3 in amino acids: CASGGVGGVYEQYF. Written as DNA, the CDR3 is TGTGCCAGCGGCGGGGTGGGTGGGGTCTACGAGCAGTACTTC.

J is TRBJ1-3 and V is TRBV7-2; D unclear. Trimming left V 6 bases short and J 8 bases short, with 29 bases between. This CDR3 is 18 amino acids long. The germline V gene encodes CDR1 SGHTA and CDR2 FQGNSA. CDR3 sequence reads: CASSSSWLAGEPIDTIYF. The CDR3 DNA reads as TGTGCCAGCAGTTCCTCTTGGTTAGCGGGAGAGCCGATCGACACCATATATTTT.

This clone has only a few counts. V and J are TRBV4-1 and TRBJ1-1; TRBD1 is a possible D gene (6 bases). V lost 0 bases and J 4 bases, leaving 9 bases between the germline ends. Germline CDR1 and CDR2: MGHRA and YSYEKL. This CDR3 is built from 14 residues. This chain's CDR3 is CASSQEGRGTEAFF. For the CDR3, the DNA is TGCGCCAGCAGCCAAGAGGGCAGGGGCACTGAAGCTTTCTTT.

The chain has TRBV7-9 and TRBJ1-3; 7 positions agree with TRBD1. The ends lost 7 bases at V and 6 bases at J; junction bases unmatched: 9. In germline, CDR1 is SEHNR, CDR2 FQNEAQ (reference sequence). The CDR3 has 14 amino acids. The CDR3 nucleotides read TGTGCCAGCAACACCGGGACAGCAGCAAACACCATATATTTT. Translated: CASNTGTAANTIYF.

The chain employs TRBV18 and TRBJ2-2; 10 bases align to TRBD1. This CDR3 comprises 14 residues. With 4 bases clipped from V and 5 bases from J, the junction kept 1 base outside the gene matches. Germline assignment: CDR1 KGHSH and CDR2 LQKENI. In DNA form, the CDR3 reads TGTGCCAGCTCACGGGACAGGGGAACCGGGGAGCTGTTTTTT. This sequence encodes CASSRDRGTGELFF.

The chain employs TRBV10-3 and TRBJ1-3; 9 bases align to TRBD1. V lost 5 bases to trimming and J lost 7 bases; unmatched junction nucleotides: 12. Germline CDR1 ENHRY, CDR2 SYGVKD. The CDR3 contains 16 residues. The CDR3 sequence: CAISPSGTGSWNTIYF. Here the CDR3 DNA reads TGTGCCATCAGTCCTTCCGGGACAGGGAGCTGGAACACCATATATTTT.

This clone was seen a few times. This chain connects TRBV5-4 to TRBJ2-1; 14 bases map to TRBD2. The length of the CDR3 is 20 residues. The germline V gene has CDR1 SGHNT and CDR2 YYREEE (reference sequence). Trimming at V came to 0 bases and at J to 0 bases, leaving 8 bases not matched to a gene. CDR3 protein: CASSLVRRTSGRSSYNEQFF. The CDR3, as DNA: TGTGCCAGCAGCTTGGTCAGGAGGACTAGCGGGAGGAGCTCCTACAATGAGCAGTTCTTC.

This chain uses TRBV4-3 with TRBJ2-1, with 7 bases that match TRBD2. The CDR3 is made up of 15 amino acids. Germline loops: CDR1 LGHNA, CDR2 YSLEER. The junction had 2 bases not matched to a gene; V was cut back by 0 bases and J by 3 bases. CDR3 sequence (DNA): TGCGCCAGCAGCCAAGATTCTAGCGGCTACAATGAGCAGTTCTTC. Protein: CASSQDSSGYNEQFF.

The chain's CDR3 is CASSVGVFYEQYF. DNA of the CDR3: TGTGCCAGCAGCGTCGGGGTTTTTTACGAGCAGTACTTC. The chain has TRBV9 and TRBJ2-7; perhaps TRBD2 as D (5 bases). The V gene's germline CDR1 is SGDLS and CDR2 YYNGEE. With 2 bases removed from V and 4 bases from J, the gap between germline ends came to 10 bases. The CDR3 extends over 13 amino acids.